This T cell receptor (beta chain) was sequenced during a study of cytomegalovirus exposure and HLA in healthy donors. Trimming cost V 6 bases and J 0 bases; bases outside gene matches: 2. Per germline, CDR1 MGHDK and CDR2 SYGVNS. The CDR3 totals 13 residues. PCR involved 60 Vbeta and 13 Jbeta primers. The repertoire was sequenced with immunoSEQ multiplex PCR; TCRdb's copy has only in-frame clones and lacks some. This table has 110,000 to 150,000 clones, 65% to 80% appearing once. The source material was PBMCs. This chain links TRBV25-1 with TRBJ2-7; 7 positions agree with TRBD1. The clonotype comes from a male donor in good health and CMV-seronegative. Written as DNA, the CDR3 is TGTGCCAGCAGCCGGACAGGCTCCTACGAGCAGTACTTC. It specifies CASSRTGSYEQYF.